This entry lists 31 T cell receptor beta chains sequenced from one sample in a study of cytomegalovirus exposure and HLA in healthy donors. The primer mix had 60 Vbeta and 13 Jbeta primers. Clones were sequenced by immunoSEQ multiplex PCR, and TCRdb holds only the in-frame ones, with some missing. This sample contains about 99,000 clones. Sequencing was done on a sample of PBMCs. The receptors here all came from a man aged 35 to 55 in good health and CMV-seronegative.

This rearrangement joins TRBV7-2 to TRBJ1-5; D ambiguous. CDR1 and CDR2 from the germline V gene are SGHTA and FQGNSA. CDR3 length: 15 amino acids. Trimming removed 2 bases from V and 0 bases from J, with 8 bases in between. DNA of the CDR3: TGTGCCAGCAGCTTAAGCGGGTATAGCAATCAGCCCCAGCATTTT. Its translation: CASSLSGYSNQPQHF. Based on the CDR3 plus reference TRBV7-2 and TRBJ1-5, the full variable domain is GAGVSQSPSNKVTEKGKDVELRCDPISGHTALYWYRQSLGQGLEFLIYFQGNSAPDKSGLPSDRFSAERTGGSVSTLTIQRTQQEDSAVYLCASSLSGYSNQPQHFGDGTRLSIL.

The gene calls are TRBV7-2 and TRBJ2-7, with 8 bases lining up with TRBD1. This CDR3 is 15 amino acids long. Unmatched junction bases numbered 4, after V lost 1 base and J lost 2 bases. CDR1 is SGHTA and CDR2 is FQGNSA in the germline V gene. The CDR3, as DNA: TGTGCCAGCAGCTTAGGGGGCAGGGGGCCCTACGAGCAGTACTTC. Protein product: CASSLGGRGPYEQYF.

The V and J genes are TRBV7-2 and TRBJ2-2; 8 positions agree with TRBD1. Looked up from germline, CDR1 is SGHTA and CDR2 is FQGNSA. CDR3 length: 17 amino acids. After removal of 4 bases from V and 0 bases from J, the junction contained 7 bases not matched to a gene. The CDR3: CASSWDRPLTNTGELFF. The CDR3 DNA reads TGTGCCAGCAGCTGGGACAGGCCCCTAACGAACACCGGGGAGCTGTTTTTT.

V gene TRBV14 combines with J gene TRBJ2-2; D might be TRBD2 (6 bases). There are 15 residues in the CDR3. V lost 8 bases and J lost 6, with 19 bases in between. Germline CDR1 reads SGHDN; CDR2 reads FVKESK. This CDR3 reads CASGLPGVVSGELFF. Here the CDR3 DNA reads TGTGCCAGCGGCCTCCCGGGGGTAGTCTCCGGGGAGCTGTTTTTT.

The chain carries TRBV13 and TRBJ2-1; a weak D match, TRBD2 (5 bases). The CDR3 has 16 residues. Germline values: CDR1 PRHDT, CDR2 FYEKMQ (reference sequence). Deletions cut 2 bases from V and 4 bases from J, with 15 bases between. CDR3 sequence reads: CASSLSGGSFYNEQFF. CDR3 nucleotide sequence: TGTGCCAGCAGCTTAAGCGGCGGTTCTTTTTACAATGAGCAGTTCTTC.

This sequence joins TRBV28 and TRBJ1-3; no clear D. The CDR3 is 14 residues long. The germline V and J ends were trimmed by 6 bases and 0 bases, with 9 bases remaining between them. Germline loops: CDR1 MDHEN, CDR2 SYDVKM. The CDR3 here is CASRPGSSGNTIYF. The CDR3 region has the DNA TGTGCCAGCAGACCCGGGAGCTCTGGAAACACCATATATTTT.

The CDR3 coding sequence is TGCGCCAGCAGCCTGAGAGCCAAGAATGAAAAACTGTTTTTT. It is translated as CASSLRAKNEKLFF. This chain joins TRBV4-3 and TRBJ1-4, with no clear D. The CDR3 has 14 amino acids. The germline V gene encodes CDR1 LGHNA and CDR2 YSLEER. V lost 4 bases and J lost 5, with 11 bases in between.

This chain uses TRBV7-8 with TRBJ1-6; TRBD1 matches at 10 bases. This CDR3 region has 17 residues. Germline V lookup: CDR1 SGHVS, CDR2 FQNEAQ. V was pared by 5 bases and J by 7 bases, with 11 bases of the junction left unmatched. CDR3 amino acids: CASSQLQGQGKNSPLHF. CDR3 nucleotide sequence: TGTGCCAGCAGCCAACTCCAGGGACAGGGGAAAAATTCACCCCTCCACTTT.

The chain is built from TRBV11-2 and TRBJ2-3; 7 positions match TRBD1. The CDR3 runs 16 residues. Germline CDR1 reads SGHAT; CDR2 reads FQNNGV. V shed 6 bases and J 0 bases; nucleotides not matched to a gene: 9. DNA of the CDR3: TGTGCCAGCAGGCGAACAGGGGCCTTAAGCACAGATACGCAGTATTTT. It specifies CASRRTGALSTDTQYF.

With respect to this clone: One end of the junction is discordant with germline, which a read error may explain. Other nucleotide sequences from this sample produce the same CDR3. Here the CDR3 DNA reads TGTGCCAGCAGCCGGGACATTGTTGGCTACACCTTT. Its protein product is CASSRDIVGYTF. The V and J genes are TRBV7-2 and TRBJ1-2; possibly TRBD1 for D (6 bases). Germline lookup yields CDR1 SGHTA and CDR2 FQGNSA. CDR3 size: 12 residues.

The CDR3 coding sequence is TGTGCCAGCAGTTTATCACAGGGTGATGAGCAGTTCTTC. Its protein product is CASSLSQGDEQFF. The chain recombines TRBV6-6 with TRBJ2-1; a possible D gene is TRBD1 (6 bases). Germline V gives CDR1 MNHNY, CDR2 SVGAGI (reference sequence). The CDR3 has 13 amino acids. The V end lost 4 bases, the J end lost 8 bases, and 12 bases lay between the germline ends.

The V call is TRBV30, the J call TRBJ2-1, with a weak D call TRBD2 (6 bases). The length of the CDR3 is 15 residues. Germline V gene lookup returns CDR1 GTSNPN and CDR2 SVGIG (reference sequence). Between the trimmed V and J ends, which lost 3 bases and 5 bases, there was a span of 17 bases. The CDR3 sequence is CAWRLAPLEHNEQFF. The CDR3 bases are TGTGCCTGGAGGCTAGCGCCCCTGGAACACAATGAGCAGTTCTTC.

The CDR3 sequence: CAWISGTGDEKLFF. The CDR3 coding sequence is TGTGCCTGGATTTCCGGGACAGGGGATGAAAAACTGTTTTTT. This chain links TRBV30 with TRBJ1-4; 10 bases agree with TRBD1. CDR1 is GTSNPN and CDR2 is SVGIG in the germline V gene (reference sequence). The CDR3 sequence is 14 residues long. The trim removed 4 bases at V and 6 bases at J, leaving 5 bases unmatched.

This CDR3 is CASSHPLGTGQRNQPQHF. The CDR3 nucleotides read TGCGCCAGCAGCCATCCTTTAGGGACCGGACAGCGCAATCAGCCCCAGCATTTT. The rearrangement joins TRBV4-1 to TRBJ1-5; a possible D gene is TRBD1 (6 bases). V was clipped by 3 bases and J by 2 bases, with 20 bases between them. Germline CDR1 reads MGHRA; CDR2 reads YSYEKL. This CDR3 has 18 amino acids.

The chain carries TRBV11-2 and TRBJ2-2; D not certain. The V gene's germline CDR1 is SGHAT and CDR2 FQNNGV. V lost 9 bases and J lost 0, with 8 bases in between. The CDR3 totals 13 residues. This CDR3 reads CASSRSNTGELFF. The DNA of the CDR3 is TGTGCCAGTTCCAGGTCGAACACCGGGGAGCTGTTTTTT. Complete variable domain (other parts from reference TRBV11-2 and TRBJ2-2): EAGVAQSPRYKIIEKRQSVAFWCNPISGHATLYWYQQILGQGPKLLIQFQNNGVVDDSQLPKDRFSAERLKGVDSTLKIQPAKLEDSAVYLCASSRSNTGELFFGEGSRLTVL.

The CDR3 region is CAISESLAFGGANVLTF. The CDR3 DNA reads TGTGCCATCAGTGAGTCCCTCGCATTCGGTGGGGCCAACGTCCTGACTTTC. The V and J genes are TRBV10-3 and TRBJ2-6; D uncertain. Germline V CDR1 and CDR2: ENHRY, SYGVKD. CDR3 size: 17 residues. Trimming stripped 0 bases from V and 3 bases from J, with 12 bases between.

This rearrangement joins TRBV7-6 to TRBJ1-1; D may be TRBD1 (5 bases). The CDR3 spans 13 residues. V lost 5 bases, J lost 8 bases, and 15 bases lay in between. Germline V gene data show CDR1 as SGHVS and CDR2 as FNYEAQ. CDR3 in amino acids: CASSNGHLKEAFF. The CDR3, as DNA: TGTGCCAGCAGCAATGGACATCTAAAAGAAGCTTTCTTT.

The DNA of the CDR3 is TGTGCCAGCAGTTTCTTGGACAGGGGGCGAGGAGATACGCAGTATTTT. Translating it yields CASSFLDRGRGDTQYF. The J gene is TRBJ2-3, the V gene TRBV28, with 11 bases matching TRBD1. The junction had 7 bases not matched to a gene; V was cut back by 3 bases and J by 5 bases. The CDR3 consists of 16 residues. The germline CDR1 and CDR2 sequences are MDHEN and SYDVKM.

The chain has TRBV15 and TRBJ2-1; a possible D gene is TRBD1 (5 bases). Per germline, CDR1 LNHNV and CDR2 YYDKDF (reference sequence). The CDR3 runs to 16 residues. V dropped 0 bases and J dropped 0 bases, with 9 bases sitting between them. CDR3 loop: CATSRDGASSYNEQFF. In DNA form, the CDR3 reads TGTGCCACCAGCAGAGATGGGGCGAGCTCCTACAATGAGCAGTTCTTC.

The genes are TRBV7-9 and TRBJ1-1, with TRBD1 as a possible D gene (5 bases). The CDR3 extends over 14 amino acids. Germline lookup yields CDR1 SEHNR and CDR2 FQNEAQ (reference sequence). Trimming removed 6 bases at V and 3 bases at J, with 14 bases between. As DNA, the CDR3 is TGTGCCAGCAGGCGGGGGGGGACGGACACTGAAGCTTTCTTT. Protein product: CASRRGGTDTEAFF.

The V gene is TRBV9, the J gene TRBJ2-5, with TRBD1 identical over 8 bases. The CDR3 is 14 residues long. V shed 3 bases, J shed 4 bases, and the junction held 5 bases outside the gene matches. In germline, CDR1 is SGDLS, CDR2 YYNGEE. CDR3 DNA: TGTGCCAGCAGCGCAAGGACAGGGTCAGAGACCCAGTACTTC. The encoded protein is CASSARTGSETQYF.

This chain connects TRBV10-1 to TRBJ2-3; 13 nucleotides match TRBD2. The ends lost 1 base at V and 4 bases at J; junction bases unmatched: 8. The germline CDR1 and CDR2 sequences are WNHNN and SYGVQD (reference sequence). The CDR3 totals 18 residues. CDR3 nucleotides: TGCGCCAGCAGTGAGTGGACTAGCGGGGGACTCGGGGCAGATACGCAGTATTTT. The encoded protein is CASSEWTSGGLGADTQYF.

The chain combines TRBV7-2 with TRBJ1-1; perhaps TRBD1 as D (5 bases). V lost 2 bases to trimming and J lost 5 bases, with 12 bases between them. The CDR3 is 14 amino acids. The germline gives CDR1 SGHTA, CDR2 FQGNSA. CDR3 residues: CASSLYPGKTEAFF. CDR3 in DNA: TGTGCCAGCAGCTTATACCCAGGGAAGACTGAAGCTTTCTTT.

The rearrangement links TRBV18 to TRBJ2-5, with TRBD1 matching 10 bases. The DNA end lines up better with TRBJ2-7; the J call may be wrong. The CDR3 is 15 residues long. Germline lookup yields CDR1 KGHSH and CDR2 LQKENI. CDR3: CASSRDRGALYEQYF. CDR3 nucleotides: TGTGCCAGCTCACGGGACAGGGGAGCCCTCTACGAGCAGTACTTC.

Its frequency marks this clone as medium-sized. V is TRBV9 and J is TRBJ1-1; TRBD1 agrees at 7 bases. Germline CDR1 and CDR2: SGDLS and YYNGEE. The CDR3 covers 15 residues. After removal of 4 bases from V and 3 bases from J, the junction contained 9 bases not matched to a gene. CDR3: CASSPRDRDYTEAFF. Here the CDR3 DNA reads TGTGCCAGCAGCCCTCGGGACAGAGATTACACTGAAGCTTTCTTT.

CDR3: CAWSQEPGRETQYF. Written as DNA, the CDR3 is TGTGCCTGGAGTCAAGAACCGGGGAGGGAGACCCAGTACTTC. The chain has TRBV30 and TRBJ2-5; D perhaps matches TRBD2 (6 bases). Trimming removed 2 bases at V and 5 bases at J, with 15 bases between. Germline V gives CDR1 GTSNPN, CDR2 SVGIG (reference sequence). This CDR3 is 14 amino acids long. Variable domain in full (rest from reference TRBV30 and TRBJ2-5): SQTIHQWPATLVQPVGSPLSLECTVEGTSNPNLYWYRQAAGRGLQLLFYSVGIGQISSEVPQNLSASRPQDRQFILSSKKLLLSDSGFYLCAWSQEPGRETQYFGPGTRLLVL.

The chain links TRBV6-5 to TRBJ1-2; 7 bases map to TRBD1. Germline V gene lookup returns CDR1 MNHEY and CDR2 SVGAGI. The CDR3 totals 13 residues. Trimming cost V 4 bases and J 5 bases; bases outside gene matches: 4. The CDR3 here is CASSSLTGYGYTF. CDR3 sequence (DNA): TGTGCCAGCAGTTCCCTGACAGGGTATGGCTACACCTTC.

The J gene is TRBJ1-5, the V gene TRBV6-4; D unresolved. This CDR3 spans 13 amino acids. Germline V gives CDR1 MRHNA, CDR2 SNTAGT. V was trimmed by 4 bases and J by 1 base, leaving 5 bases between them. In nucleotides, the CDR3 is TGTGCCAGCAGTGCCGGGAGCAATCAGCCCCAGCATTTT. Its protein is CASSAGSNQPQHF.

The gene calls are TRBV6-6 and TRBJ1-5; D is perhaps TRBD1 (6 bases). Trimming took 9 bases from V and 1 from J, leaving 16 bases between them. Germline V CDR1 and CDR2: MNHNY, SVGAGI (reference sequence). This CDR3 is built from 15 residues. CDR3 bases: TGTGCCAGTTGGCTATCCAGGGGAAGCAATCAGCCCCAGCATTTT. It yields the protein CASWLSRGSNQPQHF.

The gene calls are TRBV7-2 and TRBJ2-1; D possibly corresponds to TRBD2 (5 bases). The V end lost 2 bases, the J end lost 9 bases, and 14 bases lay between the germline ends. The CDR3 extends over 14 amino acids. Looked up from germline, CDR1 is SGHTA and CDR2 is FQGNSA. CDR3 sequence: CASSLNLPRGEQFF. Written as DNA, the CDR3 is TGTGCCAGCAGCTTAAATCTCCCCCGGGGTGAGCAGTTCTTC.

On this clone: A junction boundary mismatches the germline segment, possibly from a read error. The chain uses TRBV30 and TRBJ1-2; the D gene is possibly TRBD1 (5 bases). The CDR3 has 13 residues. Germline V gene lookup returns CDR1 GTSNPN and CDR2 SVGIG (reference sequence). The CDR3 DNA reads as TGTGCCTGGAGTGTACCCCATTCGCGGGGCTATACCTTC. Protein sequence: CAWSVPHSRGYTF.